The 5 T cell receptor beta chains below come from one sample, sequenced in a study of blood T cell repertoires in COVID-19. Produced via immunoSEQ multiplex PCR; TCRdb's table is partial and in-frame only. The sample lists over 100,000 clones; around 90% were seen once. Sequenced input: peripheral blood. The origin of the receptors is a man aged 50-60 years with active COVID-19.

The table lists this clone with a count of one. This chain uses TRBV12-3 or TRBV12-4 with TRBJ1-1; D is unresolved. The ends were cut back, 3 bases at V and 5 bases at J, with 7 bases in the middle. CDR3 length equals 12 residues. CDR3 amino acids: CASSFGWTEAFF. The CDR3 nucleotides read TGTGCCAGCAGTTTCGGGTGGACTGAAGCTTTCTTT.

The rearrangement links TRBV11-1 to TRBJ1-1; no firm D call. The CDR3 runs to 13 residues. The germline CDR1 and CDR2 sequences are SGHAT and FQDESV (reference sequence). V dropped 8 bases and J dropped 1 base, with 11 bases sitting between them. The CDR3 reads CASGMTGNTEAFF. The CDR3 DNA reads TGTGCCAGCGGCATGACGGGGAACACTGAAGCTTTCTTT.

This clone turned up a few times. The CDR3 DNA reads TGTGCCAGTAGAGACAGTGGATTTAGCAATCAGCCCCAGCATTTT. Its translation: CASRDSGFSNQPQHF. The V gene is TRBV19, the J gene TRBJ1-5; D is perhaps TRBD1 (5 bases). V shed 6 bases and J shed 0 bases, with 12 bases lying between them. The CDR3 consists of 15 residues. Germline V lookup: CDR1 LNHDA, CDR2 SQIVND (reference sequence).

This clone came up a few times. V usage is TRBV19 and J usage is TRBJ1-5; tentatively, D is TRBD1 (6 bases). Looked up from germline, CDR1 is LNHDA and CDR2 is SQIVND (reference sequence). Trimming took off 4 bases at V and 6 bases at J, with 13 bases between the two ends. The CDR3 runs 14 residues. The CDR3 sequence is CASSTAGATQPQHF. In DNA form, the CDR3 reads TGTGCCAGTAGTACGGCAGGGGCTACTCAGCCCCAGCATTTT.

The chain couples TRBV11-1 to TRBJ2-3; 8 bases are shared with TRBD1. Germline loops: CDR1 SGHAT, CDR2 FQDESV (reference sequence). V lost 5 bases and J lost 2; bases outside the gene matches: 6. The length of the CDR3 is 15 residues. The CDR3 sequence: CASSPRDRLTDTQYF. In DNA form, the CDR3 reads TGTGCCAGCAGCCCCCGGGACAGGCTCACAGATACGCAGTATTTT.